Below, 23 T cell receptor beta chains from the same sample are listed, as sequenced in a study of metastatic and nonmetastatic thyroid tumors (dated by TCRdb to 2020 to 2022). Libraries came from PCR. The instrument given in TCRdb is Illumina HiSeq 4000. TCRdb trimmed public reads at Q25 via fastp, called clones via MiXCR and kept in-frame beta chains. For this sample the table gives around 13,000 clones, of which about 21% were detected only once. In total, the top ten clones hold approximately 15% of the sample. Before undergoing thyroid surgery, none of the patients had been given any kind of treatment. The sequenced sample consisted of adjacent normal tissue. Source of these receptors: a female donor with papillary thyroid cancer or a benign thyroid nodule (not recorded which). Some clones in this sample may be carry-over from other donors' samples.

This clone was counted a few times. V and J are TRBV12-3 or TRBV12-4 and TRBJ1-3; no firm D call. The V gene lost 3 bases and the J gene lost 2 bases, with 8 bases spanning the gap. The CDR3 is 14 residues long. CDR3 DNA sequence: TGTGCCAGCAGTTTGAGGGTAGCTGGAAACACCATATATTTT. This encodes CASSLRVAGNTIYF.

The chain links TRBV30 to TRBJ2-7, with 8 bases lining up with TRBD1. The CDR3 totals 14 residues. Trimming removed 2 bases from V and 9 bases from J; junction bases left unmatched: 12. Per germline, CDR1 GTSNPN and CDR2 SVGIG (reference sequence). The CDR3 sequence is CAWSRGIAGGGQYF. Written as DNA, the CDR3 is TGTGCCTGGAGTAGGGGTATCGCAGGGGGCGGGCAGTACTTC.

As regards this clone: Germline is not matched at one junction end, which may reflect a read error. This chain uses TRBV25-1 with TRBJ2-7, with no clear D. There are 12 residues in the CDR3. Germline CDR1 MGHDK, CDR2 SYGVNS. CDR3 sequence reads: CAKSDAAYEKYF. Written as DNA, the CDR3 is TGTGCCAAAAGTGACGCCGCCTACGAGAAGTACTTC.

This clone showed up just a few times. Germline is not matched at one junction end, which may reflect a read error. V gene TRBV10-3 combines with J gene TRBJ2-1, with TRBD1 as a possible D gene (6 bases). This CDR3 has 13 amino acids. Germline-derived CDR1 and CDR2 are ENHRY and SYGVKD. The CDR3 DNA sequence: TGTGCCATCAGTGAGACTCAGGGGAATGAGCAGTTCTTT. Translating it yields CAISETQGNEQFF.

This clone is judged medium-sized. The rearrangement uses TRBV6-1 and TRBJ1-5; D not resolved. The CDR3 extends over 15 amino acids. V was cut by 2 bases and J by 0 bases, with 8 bases left in between. The germline gives CDR1 MNHNS, CDR2 SASEGT. The CDR3 here is CASSEYGYSNQPQHF. In nucleotides, the CDR3 is TGTGCCAGCAGTGAATACGGATATAGCAATCAGCCCCAGCATTTT.

This clone was counted between two and nine times. A single base separates this from a much larger clone, so it may be a read error. The chain has TRBV3-1 and TRBJ2-1; D not resolved. CDR1 is LGHDT, CDR2 YNNKEL, per germline (reference sequence). The CDR3 has 12 residues. Between the trimmed V and J ends, which lost 4 bases and 8 bases, there was a span of 9 bases. This chain's CDR3 is CASSLQYDEQFF. DNA of the CDR3: TGTGCCAGCAGCCTACAGTACGATGAGCAGTTCTTC.

The V gene is TRBV20-1, the J gene TRBJ2-1; D may be TRBD1 (6 bases). The germline V gene encodes CDR1 DFQATT and CDR2 SNEGSKA (reference sequence). Deletions cut 6 bases from V and 0 bases from J, with 12 bases between. CDR3 length: 14 amino acids. The CDR3 loop is CSAPADSSYNEQFF. The DNA for the CDR3 is TGCAGTGCCCCAGCGGACAGCTCCTACAATGAGCAGTTCTTC.

Remarks on this clone: This is likely a read error, given that the CDR3 carries no conserved phenylalanine or tryptophan at its end. The rearrangement uses TRBV10-1 and TRBJ1-5; D is ambiguous. Germline V lookup: CDR1 WNHNN, CDR2 SYGVQD (reference sequence). CDR3 length: 12 residues. The CDR3 region has the DNA TGCGCCAACAGTGAGTCGAAGCAGCCCCAGCATTGT. This sequence encodes CANSESKQPQHC.

About this clone: One end of the junction is discordant with germline, which a read error may explain. The rearrangement joins TRBV9 to TRBJ2-1; D not certain. This CDR3 spans 14 amino acids. Germline loops: CDR1 SGDLS, CDR2 YYNGEE. CDR3 sequence: CASSVKGCYNEQFF. The CDR3 nucleotides are TGTGCAAGCAGCGTAAAGGGCTGCTACAATGAGCAGTTCTTC.

Within the sample, this clone is medium-sized. The chain combines TRBV28 with TRBJ1-5; D gene ambiguous. CDR3 length: 11 residues. V lost 6 bases and J 4 bases, leaving 4 bases between the germline ends. CDR1 MDHEN and CDR2 SYDVKM come from the germline V gene. CDR3 sequence: CASRQNQPQHF. The CDR3 coding sequence is TGTGCCAGCAGGCAAAATCAGCCCCAGCATTTT.

In this sample, this clone turned up once. The genes are TRBV7-2 and TRBJ2-7; D is ambiguous. V was clipped by 3 bases and J by 1 base, with 10 bases between them. This CDR3 has 14 residues. CDR1 SGHTA and CDR2 FQGNSA come from the germline V gene. The CDR3 sequence is CASSFRGRSYEQYF. Here the CDR3 DNA reads TGTGCCAGCAGCTTCCGTGGCAGATCCTACGAGCAGTACTTC.

A note on this clone: In this CDR3 the conserved last residue, phenylalanine or tryptophan, is missing, so a read error is likely. The chain links TRBV20-1 to TRBJ2-6; D is ambiguous. V lost 2 bases, J lost 14 bases, and 1 base lay in between. The CDR3 covers 8 residues. Germline values: CDR1 DFQATT, CDR2 SNEGSKA (reference sequence). The CDR3 spells CSARFLTI. CDR3 DNA: TGCAGTGCTAGATTCCTGACTATC.

The V and J genes are TRBV20-1 and TRBJ2-2, with TRBD1 matching over 10 bases. CDR1 and CDR2 (germline): DFQATT, SNEGSKA (reference sequence). This CDR3 comprises 16 residues. The junction had 10 bases not matched to a gene; V was cut back by 4 bases and J by 5 bases. The CDR3 DNA follows: TGCAGTGCTACCGTCTGGACAGGGGGTCATACCGGGGAGCTGTTTTTT. Translation: CSATVWTGGHTGELFF.

The V and J genes are TRBV3-1 and TRBJ2-7; 8 bases match TRBD2. The V gene end was trimmed by 4 bases and the J gene end by 3 bases; junction bases not matched to a gene: 5. This CDR3 comprises 14 residues. The germline CDR1 and CDR2 sequences are LGHDT and YNNKEL (reference sequence). CDR3 sequence: CASSRREGGYEQYF. Here the CDR3 DNA reads TGTGCCAGCAGCCGCCGGGAGGGGGGCTACGAGCAGTACTTC.

This clone has a handful of counts. This chain connects TRBV2 to TRBJ2-1; D is unclear. Trimming shortened V by 2 bases and J by 12 bases, and 11 bases separated the two germline ends. CDR3 length: 12 amino acids. Germline CDR1 is SNHLY and CDR2 is FYNNEI. CDR3 region: CASSESGSGQFF. DNA of the CDR3: TGTGCCAGCAGTGAATCCGGCAGTGGGCAGTTCTTC.

This clone appeared many times. A much larger clone is a single base away; this may be a read error. It is likely a read error, because the conserved phenylalanine at the end of the CDR3 is missing. The rearrangement joins TRBV7-2 to TRBJ1-2; D gene unclear. The CDR3 loop spans 12 amino acids. The V and J ends lost 5 bases and 2 bases respectively, with 6 bases between them. CDR1 and CDR2 from the germline V gene are SGHTA and FQGNSA. CDR3 residues: CASSPRNYGYTL. CDR3 DNA: TGTGCCAGCAGCCCCCGAAACTATGGCTACACCCTC.

V and J are TRBV6-5 and TRBJ1-1; D remains unclear. The length of the CDR3 is 14 residues. Germline loops: CDR1 MNHEY, CDR2 SVGAGI. V gave up 4 bases and J gave up 3 bases, with 12 bases separating them. The CDR3 sequence: CASSFPGMDTEAFF. Here the CDR3 DNA reads TGTGCCAGCAGTTTCCCCGGGATGGACACTGAAGCTTTCTTT.

The CDR3 DNA follows: TGTGCCAGCAGCTTGGGGACAGGGGGCGGCACCGGGGAGCTGTTTTTT. Amino acids: CASSLGTGGGTGELFF. The chain combines TRBV7-6 with TRBJ2-2; 12 bases match TRBD1. J gave up 4 bases and V 3 bases, and 3 bases lay outside the gene matches. Germline CDR1 and CDR2: SGHVS and FNYEAQ. This CDR3 is built from 16 residues.

Many counts were recorded for this clone. The CDR3 bases are TGCGCCAGCAGCCAAGATTACCCGGGACGGGGGGGTGCAGATACGCAGTATTTT. Translation: CASSQDYPGRGGADTQYF. The chain employs TRBV4-3 and TRBJ2-3, with 8 bases matching TRBD2. Trimming cost V 0 bases and J 4 bases; bases outside gene matches: 12. CDR1 and CDR2 (germline): LGHNA, YSLEER. The length of the CDR3 is 18 residues.

This clone was recorded many times. The rearrangement uses TRBV5-1 and TRBJ2-5; D uncertain. Germline V gene data show CDR1 as SGHRS and CDR2 as YFSETQ. The V end lost 2 bases, the J end lost 1 base, and 9 bases lay between the germline ends. The CDR3 runs 14 residues. The chain's CDR3 is CASSLLQFQETQYF. In DNA form, the CDR3 reads TGCGCCAGCAGCTTATTACAGTTCCAAGAGACCCAGTACTTC.

The sample holds many counts of this clone. The V and J genes are TRBV3-1 and TRBJ2-7; TRBD2 aligns across 10 bases. The CDR3 runs 15 residues. V lost 1 base and J lost 5; bases outside the gene matches: 5. Germline V gene data show CDR1 as LGHDT and CDR2 as YNNKEL (reference sequence). The CDR3 bases are TGTGCCAGCAGCCAAGGGAGCGGGGGGGCACACGAGCAGTACTTC. Protein sequence: CASSQGSGGAHEQYF.

This clone qualifies as medium-sized. The rearrangement joins TRBV24-1 to TRBJ2-1; weak D call: TRBD1 (5 bases). Deletions cut 1 base from V and 6 bases from J, with 15 bases between. This CDR3 contains 16 residues. Per the germline V gene, CDR1 is KGHDR and CDR2 is SFDVKD. Here the CDR3 reads CATSDLKTRASNEQFF. DNA for the CDR3: TGTGCCACCAGTGATTTAAAGACCAGGGCCAGCAATGAGCAGTTCTTC.

This clone was recorded once. The junction does not match germline at one end; this may be a read error. The rearrangement uses TRBV5-1 and TRBJ2-1; D gene unclear. Germline V gene data show CDR1 as SGHRS and CDR2 as YFSETQ. The CDR3 consists of 15 residues. CDR3 region: CTSSVTASSYNEQFF. For the CDR3, the DNA is TGCACCAGCAGCGTTACTGCCAGCTCCTACAATGAGCAGTTCTTC.